The present TCR beta chain was sequenced within a study of radiation and T cells in renal cell carcinoma (dated by TCRdb to 2019 to 2021). The study in broad terms: A total of around 53 samples underwent TCR beta sequencing, made up of 25 or so tumors and about 27 peripheral blood samples. Across all 50 or so samples, 4,000,000 or so unique CDR3 nucleotide sequences encoding over 2.5 million unique CDR3 amino acid sequences were identified.

In the paper's terms, the time point label means: tumor resected at nephrectomy. The sample's treatment or condition label is to be understood as: 15 Gy SBRT to primary tumor, nephrectomy 4 weeks later. Samples were obtained from a clinical trial, in which 15 Gy stereotactic body radiation therapy was delivered to primary renal cell carcinomas and nephrectomy was performed 4 weeks later. Every patient's renal cell carcinoma showed clear cell pathology. Tumor processing involved mechanical dissociation, digestion with collagenase/hyaluronidase at 37 degrees C, handling in gentleMACS C tubes, and storage in liquid nitrogen. The QIAamp DNA Blood Mini Kit (Qiagen) was used to prepare genomic DNA for TCR sequencing. The analyses included just those samples that passed every quality control check. Notes on this clone: What this receptor recognizes is not known. It has no much larger one-base neighbor in the sample; base qualities were not kept.

The paper's findings and limits, for the study overall: Irradiated tumors contained more dominant CDR3 motifs, and these motifs occupied a larger share of the repertoire than in control tumors. Higher TCR clonality was observed in irradiated tumors than in controls, with an average of approximately 50% of the repertoire accounted for by the top 100 clonotypes, compared with approximately 40% in nephrectomy-only tumors. The single-armed trial design could not address effects of radiation dose or scheduling on the TCR repertoire. Only small tumor regions of about 1 g were available, so intratumoral heterogeneity was not captured. Because pretreatment tumor biopsies were not available, the study could not determine whether clonotypes were already present within the tumor at baseline. In blood, the top tumor clonotypes increased between baseline and 2 weeks post-radiation and then shrank by 4 weeks, which suggests that tumor-resident clones expanded only transiently.

TCR beta libraries were generated from genomic DNA with the immunoSEQ kit, following the manufacturer's recommendations. For library preparation, a first multiplex PCR was performed with proprietary primers, followed by a second PCR in which unique barcodes were added, and bead cleanups were performed after each round. Each sample batch included a kit-provided positive control reaction and a negative control reaction. The final libraries were assessed on an Agilent 4200 TapeStation D1000 ScreenTape, pooled by volume, and quantified by qPCR. Sequencing was performed on an Illumina NextSeq500 with a MidOutput 150-cycle cartridge, and 156 Read1 and 15 Index1 cycles were run with kit custom primers. The pooled library was loaded at approximately 1 pM with a 20% PhiX control spike-in. As for the authors' bioinformatics: Vendor-processed data were analyzed in R, and a clonotype was defined as all T cells sharing the same CDR3 nucleotide sequence. In the clone abundance analyses, frequencies were normalized to the 10,000 most abundant clones in each sample. Public T cell clones, averaging fewer than five per sample, were removed before analysis. The dominant motif analysis was done with ImmunoMap using the PAM10 matrix, a gap penalty of 30, and a homology threshold of 0.3, and motifs with a cumulative frequency of at least 0.01 were considered dominant. Tumor-enriched and baseline blood-enriched clonotypes were defined by at least a 32-fold difference in abundance between compartments. Tumor-blood repertoire similarity was measured with the Baroni-Urbani and Buser coefficient, and group comparisons used two-tailed Wilcoxon tests in R. TCRdb stores this immuneACCESS table with in-frame sequences only. Part of the clones is absent; in the studies checked, under half of the shortfall reflects unresolved V genes, and no reason is known for the rest. V, J and clone size are taken as reported in that table, and D and trimming were inferred from the DNA itself. A total of about 24,000 clones appear in this sample, around 47% of them only once. The top ten clonotypes cover 16% of the sample.

This clonotype was obtained from a woman between 50 and 59 years old with renal cell carcinoma. The input for sequencing was tumor tissue, taken from a patient whose treatment included radiotherapy and nephrectomy.

The CDR3 region has the sequence CASSVVGAQETQYF. The nucleotides are TGCGCCAGCAGCGTGGTGGGAGCCCAAGAGACCCAGTACTTC. The V and J segments used are TRBV5-1 and TRBJ2-5; TRBD2 is possibly the D segment (5 matching bases). The CDR3 sequence holds 14 residues, the cysteine and phenylalanine included. The only DNA kept is the CDR3, 42 bases in frame from the first base. V loses 4 bases, J loses 1 base, and the germline ends lie 11 bases apart. The germline V gene specifies SGHRS as CDR1 and YFSETQ as CDR2.